These 21 T cell receptor beta chains were all obtained from the same sample, sequenced in a study of human T cells and chemical hapten exposure. Noted time point: healthy volunteer bleed at 2 weeks. Researchers extracted total RNA from unfractionated whole blood. TCRdb itself ran the RACE reads through MiXCR, one entry per CDR3 protein. Found here are 43,000 or so distinct CDR3 sequences, about 3.9% of them singletons; the top ten hold about 1.6%. Sequencing input: whole blood. These receptors were obtained from a female donor in good health. Some clones in this sample may be carry-over from other donors' samples.

This clonotype was counted many times. The chain carries TRBV2 and TRBJ2-4, with 8 positions matching TRBD1. Trimming cost V 6 bases and J 6 bases; bases outside gene matches: 7. Germline V gene data show CDR1 as SNHLY and CDR2 as FYNNEI. The CDR3 loop spans 14 amino acids. The CDR3 region is CASSDRGVGNIQYF. DNA of the CDR3: TGTGCCAGCAGCGACAGGGGTGTTGGAAACATTCAGTACTTC.

The rearrangement uses TRBV6-2 or TRBV6-3 and TRBJ2-7; weak D call: TRBD2 (6 bases). The CDR3 consists of 13 residues. V lost 6 bases and J lost 6, with 15 bases in between. The germline CDR1 and CDR2 sequences are MNHEY and SVGEGT. The CDR3 DNA reads TGTGCCAGCAGCCCAAGGACTACACGCGAGCAGTACTTC. Translated, it gives CASSPRTTREQYF.

The table lists this clonotype with many counts. The chain joins TRBV7-9 to TRBJ1-2; D remains unclear. V was trimmed by 3 bases and J by 4 bases, leaving 9 bases between them. Germline V gene sequence: CDR1 SEHNR, CDR2 FQNEAQ (reference sequence). This CDR3 spans 13 amino acids. CDR3: CASSFAMSYGYTF. In DNA form, the CDR3 reads TGTGCCAGCAGCTTTGCCATGAGCTATGGCTACACCTTC.

The gene calls are TRBV7-2 and TRBJ1-2; possibly TRBD1 for D (6 bases). Germline V gene sequence: CDR1 SGHTA, CDR2 FQGNSA. V shed 5 bases and J shed 8 bases, with 18 bases lying between them. The length of the CDR3 is 14 residues. The CDR3 region has the DNA TGTGCCAGCAGCCCCTCCCGGGGGGCGGGGGGCTACACCTTC. Its protein is CASSPSRGAGGYTF.

As concerns this clonotype: The germline gene is not matched at one end of the junction; a read error may be the cause. The chain employs TRBV29-1 and TRBJ1-6, with unresolved D. This CDR3 is 14 amino acids long. Germline V gene data show CDR1 as SQVTM and CDR2 as ANQGSEA. CDR3 region: CSVQVRTRNSPLNF. DNA for the CDR3: TGCAGCGTCCAAGTGCGGACCAGGAATTCACCCCTCAACTTT.

By share, this clonotype ranks as medium-sized (0.01 to 0.1%). The genes are TRBV7-9 and TRBJ1-1; D gene ambiguous. CDR1 and CDR2 from the germline V gene are SEHNR and FQNEAQ (reference sequence). Trimming left V 1 base short and J 2 bases short, with 8 bases between. This CDR3 has 14 residues. The CDR3 sequence is CASSLGQSNTEAFF. CDR3 nucleotides: TGTGCCAGCAGCTTAGGCCAGTCAAACACTGAAGCTTTCTTT.

This clonotype was counted many times. The chain joins TRBV4-3 to TRBJ2-5, with D possibly matching TRBD2 (7 bases). Germline lookup yields CDR1 LGHNA and CDR2 YSLEER. V lost 0 bases and J 2 bases, leaving 16 bases between the germline ends. The CDR3 totals 17 residues. The CDR3 region is CASSQEVGGALQETQYF. CDR3 DNA: TGCGCCAGCAGCCAAGAAGTAGGGGGGGCTCTACAAGAGACCCAGTACTTC.

This clonotype has just a few counts. The J gene is TRBJ2-3, the V gene TRBV18; 12 nucleotides line up with TRBD2. V was clipped by 5 bases and J by 10 bases; unmatched bases: 16. Germline CDR1 KGHSH, CDR2 LQKENI. The CDR3 has 17 amino acids. The CDR3 spells CASSTLTSGGHGGSQYF. The DNA for the CDR3 is TGTGCCAGCTCAACCCTCACTAGCGGGGGGCACGGAGGGTCGCAGTATTTT.

This clonotype was recorded at least ten times. The rearrangement joins TRBV7-2 to TRBJ1-2; 7 bases are a match to TRBD1. Germline CDR1 reads SGHTA; CDR2 reads FQGNSA. The CDR3 is made up of 14 amino acids. V trimming: 5 bases; J trimming: 7 bases; junction bases outside the gene matches: 10. The CDR3 loop reads CASSQQTGLSGYTF. DNA of the CDR3: TGTGCCAGCAGCCAACAGACAGGGTTGAGTGGCTACACCTTC. The full variable domain, in which reference TRBV7-2 and TRBJ1-2 provide the parts outside the CDR3, is GAGVSQSPSNKVTEKGKDVELRCDPISGHTALYWYRQSLGQGLEFLIYFQGNSAPDKSGLPSDRFSAERTGGSVSTLTIQRTQQEDSAVYLCASSQQTGLSGYTFGSGTRLTVV.

This clonotype was picked up many times. The V and J genes are TRBV7-6 and TRBJ2-1, with 7 bases matching TRBD2. Germline CDR1 SGHVS, CDR2 FNYEAQ. V shed 5 bases and J 0 bases; nucleotides not matched to a gene: 13. The CDR3 totals 18 residues. DNA for the CDR3: TGTGCCAGCAGCCCCTTTGGGCAAGCGGGGCCCTCCTACAATGAGCAGTTCTTC. Amino acid sequence: CASSPFGQAGPSYNEQFF.

This clonotype occurred many times. This chain uses TRBV6-2 or TRBV6-3 with TRBJ2-3; TRBD2 agrees at 12 bases. V lost 3 bases, J lost 0 bases, and 16 bases stayed unmatched. The CDR3 is 21 residues long. From germline, CDR1 is MNHEY and CDR2 SVGEGT. The CDR3 region has the DNA TGTGCCAGCAGTTATTATTTTCGGCTCACTAGCGGGGGGCCGAGCACAGATACGCAGTATTTT. As protein: CASSYYFRLTSGGPSTDTQYF.

Many counts were recorded for this clonotype. The genes are TRBV2 and TRBJ1-6; possibly TRBD1 for D (5 bases). The germline gives CDR1 SNHLY, CDR2 FYNNEI. This CDR3 contains 15 residues. Trimming took off 4 bases at V and 6 bases at J, with 13 bases between the two ends. CDR3 protein: CASSVARAANSPLHF. CDR3 nucleotides: TGTGCCAGCAGTGTTGCCAGGGCGGCTAATTCACCCCTCCACTTT.

This clonotype was picked up many times. This chain connects TRBV24-1 to TRBJ2-3; D ambiguous. Deletions cut 2 bases from V and 2 bases from J, with 4 bases between. There are 13 residues in the CDR3. Germline CDR1 and CDR2: KGHDR and SFDVKD. The CDR3 spells CATSDYYTDTQYF. DNA for the CDR3: TGTGCCACCAGTGATTACTACACAGATACGCAGTATTTT.

This chain joins TRBV29-1 and TRBJ2-3; D may correspond to TRBD1 or TRBD2 (5 bases each). The CDR3 has 12 amino acids. The germline V gene has CDR1 SQVTM and CDR2 ANQGSEA. The ends were cut back, 3 bases at V and 2 bases at J, with 6 bases in the middle. The CDR3: CSVEGDTDTQYF. As DNA, the CDR3 is TGCAGCGTTGAGGGGGACACAGATACGCAGTATTTT.

At least ten counts were recorded for this clonotype. The chain combines TRBV7-9 with TRBJ1-1, with TRBD1 as a possible D gene (6 bases). Germline CDR1 and CDR2: SEHNR and FQNEAQ (reference sequence). V was clipped by 5 bases and J by 5 bases, with 9 bases between them. This CDR3 is built from 12 residues. CDR3 in DNA: TGTGCCAGCAGCCGCGGACAGACTGAAGCTTTCTTT. Amino acids: CASSRGQTEAFF.

The chain couples TRBV20-1 to TRBJ2-3; 11 bases are a match to TRBD2. The CDR3 is made up of 15 amino acids. The germline gives CDR1 DFQATT, CDR2 SNEGSKA (reference sequence). V was pared by 0 bases and J by 3 bases, with 2 bases of the junction left unmatched. For the CDR3, the DNA is TGCAGTGCTAGAGATTCTAGCGGGGGGACAGATACGCAGTATTTT. It yields the protein CSARDSSGGTDTQYF.

As concerns this clonotype: This may be a read error: a much more frequent sequence differs by one nucleotide. This chain joins TRBV12-3 or TRBV12-4 and TRBJ2-1, with a possible D match to TRBD1 (6 bases). CDR3 length: 13 residues. CDR3 nucleotide sequence: TGTGCCAGCGGGGACACGGGTTTCAATGTGCAGTTCTTC. It translates to CASGDTGFNVQFF.

The sample holds many counts of this clonotype. The rearrangement uses TRBV7-8 and TRBJ1-1, with a weak D call TRBD1 (5 bases). Trimming removed 5 bases at V and 4 bases at J, with 14 bases between. Germline V gene sequence: CDR1 SGHVS, CDR2 FQNEAQ. This CDR3 comprises 14 residues. The CDR3 DNA follows: TGTGCCAGCAGCGGCGCGGGGCGAGGCACTGAAGCTTTCTTT. Translated: CASSGAGRGTEAFF.

This clonotype appeared many times. The chain uses TRBV7-2 and TRBJ1-5; D unclear. The length of the CDR3 is 15 residues. Germline loops: CDR1 SGHTA, CDR2 FQGNSA. Trimming shortened V by 3 bases and J by 1 base, and 10 bases separated the two germline ends. The CDR3 sequence is CASSLKGLSNQPQHF. The CDR3 region has the DNA TGTGCCAGCAGCTTGAAGGGTCTGAGCAATCAGCCCCAGCATTTT. Complete variable domain (other parts from reference TRBV7-2 and TRBJ1-5): GAGVSQSPSNKVTEKGKDVELRCDPISGHTALYWYRQSLGQGLEFLIYFQGNSAPDKSGLPSDRFSAERTGGSVSTLTIQRTQQEDSAVYLCASSLKGLSNQPQHFGDGTRLSIL.

This clonotype was seen repeatedly, ten times or more. The genes are TRBV10-3 and TRBJ1-1, with TRBD1 matching 7 bases. From germline, CDR1 is ENHRY and CDR2 SYGVKD. V gave up 0 bases and J gave up 10 bases; unmatched junction bases: 5. The CDR3 extends over 13 amino acids. Here the CDR3 DNA reads TGTGCCATCAGTGAGTCCAGCCGACAGGGAGCTTTCTTT. Translated: CAISESSRQGAFF.

This clonotype was seen ten or more times. This chain connects TRBV20-1 to TRBJ1-3; D is ambiguous. Between the trimmed V and J ends, which lost 1 base and 3 bases, there was a span of 10 bases. Germline CDR1 DFQATT, CDR2 SNEGSKA (reference sequence). The CDR3 runs to 14 residues. CDR3 DNA sequence: TGCAGTGCTAGAGGGGTTTTATTTGGAAACACCATATATTTT. This translates into CSARGVLFGNTIYF.